The 32 T cell receptor beta chains below were found in one sample sequenced in a study of control samples from healthy donors and cancer patients. Sequencing was performed with immunoSEQ multiplex PCR; in TCRdb, only in-frame clones are kept and a portion is missing. The sample holds more than 150,000 clones, roughly 90% seen once. Specimen: blood. Receptor source: a woman in her twenties or thirties in good health.

This clone was detected a few times. The chain employs TRBV7-8 and TRBJ1-1; the D is unclear. V was cut by 3 bases and J by 1 base, with 6 bases left in between. This CDR3 has 13 residues. Germline V gene data show CDR1 as SGHVS and CDR2 as FQNEAQ. The CDR3 sequence is CASSFEQNTEAFF. CDR3 sequence (DNA): TGTGCCAGCAGCTTCGAGCAGAACACTGAAGCTTTCTTT. Based on the CDR3 plus reference TRBV7-8 and TRBJ1-1, the full variable domain is GAGVSQSPRYKVAKRGQDVALRCDPISGHVSLFWYQQALGQGPEFLTYFQNEAQLDKSGLPSDRFFAERPEGSVSTLKIQRTQQEDSAVYLCASSFEQNTEAFFGQGTRLTVV.

The chain recombines TRBV24-1 with TRBJ2-2, with D possibly being TRBD2 (6 bases). The CDR3 spans 15 residues. Germline loops: CDR1 KGHDR, CDR2 SFDVKD. V was pared by 7 bases and J by 3 bases, with 14 bases between. Here the CDR3 reads CATRESGVDTGELFF. The CDR3 DNA follows: TGTGCCACCAGGGAGTCGGGAGTCGACACCGGGGAGCTGTTTTTT.

A single count supports this clone. The chain is built from TRBV4-3 and TRBJ1-2, with D unresolved. Germline loops: CDR1 LGHNA, CDR2 YSLEER. V lost 0 bases to trimming and J lost 1 base, with 12 bases between them. The CDR3 runs 16 residues. The CDR3 region has the DNA TGCGCCAGCAGCCAAGATAGCGGCAGGCGTAACTATGGCTACACCTTC. It yields the protein CASSQDSGRRNYGYTF.

The J gene is TRBJ2-7, the V gene TRBV29-1; D is unclear. The CDR3 is 12 amino acids. The germline V and J ends were trimmed by 3 bases and 0 bases, with 6 bases remaining between them. From germline, CDR1 is SQVTM and CDR2 ANQGSEA. CDR3 in amino acids: CSVESDSYEQYF. The CDR3 DNA reads as TGCAGCGTTGAGTCAGACTCCTACGAGCAGTACTTC.

This clone has only one observation. The chain's CDR3 is CASSSSYEQYF. CDR3 DNA sequence: TGTGCCAGCAGTTCCTCCTACGAGCAGTACTTC. The chain uses TRBV2 and TRBJ2-7; no firm D call. Germline V gene sequence: CDR1 SNHLY, CDR2 FYNNEI. The CDR3 consists of 11 residues. Trimming shortened V by 5 bases and J by 0 bases, and 2 bases separated the two germline ends.

V gene TRBV11-3 combines with J gene TRBJ2-2, with a possible D match to TRBD1 (5 bases). Germline assignment: CDR1 SGHNT and CDR2 YENEEA. V was shortened by 3 bases and J by 0 bases, with 8 bases between the two germline ends. The CDR3 has 15 amino acids. In nucleotides, the CDR3 is TGTGCCAGCAGCTTCGAGACAGCGAACACCGGGGAGCTGTTTTTT. Translating gives CASSFETANTGELFF.

The chain joins TRBV6-5 to TRBJ2-7; D call uncertain. Trimming cost V 6 bases and J 0 bases, with 12 bases left between them. The CDR3 runs to 14 residues. Germline-derived CDR1 and CDR2 are MNHEY and SVGAGI. Here the CDR3 reads CASSFLSSSYEQYF. The CDR3 DNA reads as TGTGCCAGCAGCTTTTTGTCCAGCTCCTACGAGCAGTACTTC.

The gene calls are TRBV5-4 and TRBJ1-1; no clear D. In germline, CDR1 is SGHNT, CDR2 YYREEE (reference sequence). The length of the CDR3 is 13 residues. Trimming cost V 4 bases and J 1 base, with 8 bases left between them. CDR3: CASSLTRNTEAFF. CDR3 bases: TGTGCCAGCAGCCTAACAAGGAACACTGAAGCTTTCTTT.

This rearrangement joins TRBV9 to TRBJ2-7; 9 bases agree with TRBD1. The CDR3 length is 15 residues. V was pared by 4 bases and J by 3 bases, with 8 bases of the junction left unmatched. Germline assignment: CDR1 SGDLS and CDR2 YYNGEE. The DNA for the CDR3 is TGTGCCAGCAGCCTCGGGAACAGGGGGCTCTACGAGCAGTACTTC. Protein sequence: CASSLGNRGLYEQYF. The variable domain in full, with the rest retrieved from reference TRBV9 and TRBJ2-7, is DSGVTQTPKHLITATGQRVTLRCSPRSGDLSVYWYQQSLDQGLQFLIQYYNGEERAKGNILERFSAQQFPDLHSELNLSSLELGDSALYFCASSLGNRGLYEQYFGPGTRLTVT.

Note on this clone: A read error may account for a junction end that differs from germline. The gene calls are TRBV28 and TRBJ1-1; a weak D match, TRBD1 (6 bases). CDR1 is MDHEN and CDR2 is SYDVKM in the germline V gene. This CDR3 has 17 amino acids. The CDR3 loop is CTSSPRGWGRMNTEAFF. The CDR3 DNA is TGTACCAGCAGTCCGCGGGGTTGGGGGCGGATGAACACTGAAGCTTTCTTT.

The chain joins TRBV5-1 to TRBJ1-1; TRBD1 is a possible D gene (6 bases). The CDR3 is made up of 16 amino acids. CDR1 and CDR2 (germline): SGHRS, YFSETQ. Trimming removed 4 bases at V and 1 base at J, with 17 bases between. The CDR3 bases are TGCGCCAGCAGCGCGCACAGGGATGGGGGGAACACTGAAGCTTTCTTT. Its protein product is CASSAHRDGGNTEAFF.

This chain uses TRBV7-2 with TRBJ1-2; 12 bases match TRBD1. This CDR3 has 19 residues. The germline V gene has CDR1 SGHTA and CDR2 FQGNSA. V shed 4 bases, J shed 4 bases, and the junction held 16 bases outside the gene matches. CDR3 DNA sequence: TGTGCCAGCAGCTCGACAGGCTGGGACAGGGGGCTAAGGGGCTATGGCTACACCTTC. It is translated as CASSSTGWDRGLRGYGYTF.

The chain employs TRBV28 and TRBJ1-1; TRBD1 aligns across 7 bases. The ends lost 2 bases at V and 1 base at J; junction bases unmatched: 7. The CDR3 is 16 residues long. The V gene's germline CDR1 is MDHEN and CDR2 SYDVKM. The CDR3 DNA reads TGTGCCAGCAGTTTAACAGGGGAGGTAGGGAACACTGAAGCTTTCTTT. As protein: CASSLTGEVGNTEAFF.

The chain carries TRBV6-1 and TRBJ1-1; D uncertain. Trimming took off 2 bases at V and 7 bases at J, with 5 bases between the two ends. The length of the CDR3 is 11 residues. Germline CDR1 and CDR2: MNHNS and SASEGT. This chain's CDR3 is CASSEYLEAFF. The CDR3 DNA follows: TGTGCCAGCAGTGAATACCTTGAAGCTTTCTTT.

The chain carries TRBV9 and TRBJ1-4, with D maybe TRBD1 (5 bases). The CDR3 consists of 15 residues. The germline CDR1 and CDR2 sequences are SGDLS and YYNGEE. Trimming removed 3 bases from V and 3 bases from J, with 12 bases in between. CDR3 sequence reads: CASSGGTVSNEKLFF. In DNA, the CDR3 is TGTGCCAGCAGCGGGGGGACCGTCTCTAATGAAAAACTGTTTTTT.

V usage is TRBV6-1 and J usage is TRBJ1-4; D unclear. This CDR3 region has 16 residues. Per germline, CDR1 MNHNS and CDR2 SASEGT. Between the trimmed V and J ends, which lost 0 bases and 2 bases, there was a span of 10 bases. CDR3 protein: CASSEALGPTNEKLFF. The DNA for the CDR3 is TGTGCCAGCAGTGAAGCGCTTGGGCCCACTAATGAAAAACTGTTTTTT.

The J gene is TRBJ2-5, the V gene TRBV4-1; maybe TRBD2 (6 bases). CDR1 and CDR2 (germline): MGHRA, YSYEKL. The CDR3 totals 13 residues. Trimming removed 4 bases at V and 3 bases at J, with 9 bases between. The CDR3 sequence: CASSRQREETQYF. CDR3 coding DNA: TGCGCCAGCAGCCGGCAGCGGGAAGAGACCCAGTACTTC.

The V and J genes are TRBV7-3 and TRBJ2-2; TRBD1 is a possible D gene (6 bases). CDR3 length: 19 residues. The germline CDR1 and CDR2 sequences are SGHTA and FQGTGA. Deletions cut 2 bases from V and 3 bases from J, with 22 bases between. CDR3 loop: CASSLVRTASQKYTGELFF. CDR3 DNA sequence: TGTGCCAGCAGCTTAGTAAGGACAGCCTCACAAAAATACACCGGGGAGCTGTTTTTT.

This clone occurred once. The chain has TRBV10-3 and TRBJ2-7; a weak D match, TRBD2 (5 bases). CDR1 and CDR2 from the germline V gene are ENHRY and SYGVKD. The V end was cut by 6 bases, the J end by 3 bases, with 18 bases between. The CDR3 is made up of 15 amino acids. The CDR3 DNA reads as TGTGCCATCAGCGACCCGGCGTGGGAGAACTACGAGCAGTACTTC. Residues: CAISDPAWENYEQYF.

This clone is a singleton in its sample. V gene TRBV27 combines with J gene TRBJ2-4; tentatively, D is TRBD1 (6 bases). Trimming took off 6 bases at V and 6 bases at J, with 18 bases between the two ends. Germline V CDR1 and CDR2: MNHEY, SMNVEV (reference sequence). The CDR3 loop spans 15 amino acids. In DNA, the CDR3 is TGTGCCAGCAGACCTGCCAGGGGAGAGAGAAACATTCAGTACTTC. This sequence encodes CASRPARGERNIQYF.

The genes are TRBV28 and TRBJ2-7; TRBD1 matches at 7 bases. CDR1 MDHEN and CDR2 SYDVKM come from the germline V gene. V shed 6 bases and J 4 bases; nucleotides not matched to a gene: 12. The CDR3 is 15 residues long. The CDR3 DNA reads TGTGCCAGCAGACCAGGGGGTGGGAGTGTTTACGAGCAGTACTTC. Translated, it gives CASRPGGGSVYEQYF.

This clone has more than one count but fewer than ten. V gene TRBV15 combines with J gene TRBJ2-2; the match to TRBD1 covers 9 bases. The germline CDR1 and CDR2 sequences are LNHNV and YYDKDF (reference sequence). The V segment lost 0 bases and the J segment 7 bases; nucleotides outside the gene matches: 12. The CDR3 is 18 amino acids. The CDR3 loop reads CATSRDGLTGGENGELFF. The CDR3 DNA follows: TGTGCCACCAGCAGAGATGGTTTAACAGGGGGCGAAAACGGGGAGCTGTTTTTT.

This chain uses TRBV7-3 with TRBJ2-7; 7 nucleotides agree with TRBD1. With 5 bases clipped from V and 7 bases from J, the junction kept 11 bases outside the gene matches. This CDR3 region has 14 residues. Germline V gene lookup returns CDR1 SGHTA and CDR2 FQGTGA. The DNA of the CDR3 is TGTGCCAGCAGCGCCACGGACAGGTCGAGGGAGCAGTACTTC. It specifies CASSATDRSREQYF.

The V and J genes are TRBV7-6 and TRBJ2-7, with no clear D. CDR1 and CDR2 from the germline V gene are SGHVS and FNYEAQ. The V gene lost 2 bases and the J gene lost 5 bases, with 13 bases spanning the gap. The CDR3 contains 14 residues. The CDR3 loop is CASSLTRLDHEQYF. DNA for the CDR3: TGTGCCAGCAGCTTAACGAGACTCGACCACGAGCAGTACTTC. The whole variable domain, filled in from reference TRBV7-6 and TRBJ2-7, reads GAGVSQSPRYKVTKRGQDVALRCDPISGHVSLYWYRQALGQGPEFLTYFNYEAQQDKSGLPNDRFSAERPEGSISTLTIQRTEQRDSAMYRCASSLTRLDHEQYFGPGTRLTVT.

With regard to this clone: This sample includes further DNA sequences coding for the same CDR3. The rearrangement joins TRBV28 to TRBJ1-1; D ambiguous. V lost 3 bases and J lost 1, with 6 bases in between. Germline CDR1 MDHEN, CDR2 SYDVKM. This CDR3 region has 13 residues. The CDR3 nucleotides are TGTGCCAGCAGTTTGTTGGGGAACACTGAAGCTTTCTTT. This sequence encodes CASSLLGNTEAFF.

The genes are TRBV28 and TRBJ1-5; 9 bases match TRBD1. CDR1 and CDR2 (germline): MDHEN, SYDVKM. There are 15 residues in the CDR3. V was clipped by 2 bases and J by 8 bases; unmatched bases: 7. DNA of the CDR3: TGTGCCAGCAGTTTAGGGGGACAGGGTGGGAAGCCCCAGCATTTT. Translation gives CASSLGGQGGKPQHF. The full variable domain, completed using reference TRBV28 and TRBJ1-5, is DVKVTQSSRYLVKRTGEKVFLECVQDMDHENMFWYRQDPGLGLRLIYFSYDVKMKEKGDIPEGYSVSREKKERFSLILESASTNQTSMYLCASSLGGQGGKPQHFGDGTRLSIL.

The V call is TRBV4-1, the J call TRBJ2-6; D not resolved. CDR1 and CDR2 (germline): MGHRA, YSYEKL. V was pared by 0 bases and J by 0 bases, with 12 bases between. This CDR3 has 18 amino acids. The CDR3 loop is CASSQEYEASSGANVLTF. In DNA, the CDR3 is TGCGCCAGCAGCCAAGAATACGAAGCCTCCTCTGGGGCCAACGTCCTGACTTTC.

The gene calls are TRBV5-5 and TRBJ1-1; no firm D call. From germline, CDR1 is SGHKS and CDR2 YYEKEE (reference sequence). The CDR3 has 13 residues. V dropped 4 bases and J dropped 1 base, with 8 bases sitting between them. CDR3 in amino acids: CASSRKGNTEAFF. The CDR3 region has the DNA TGTGCCAGCAGCAGGAAGGGGAACACTGAAGCTTTCTTT.

The chain couples TRBV7-9 to TRBJ2-3, with TRBD2 identical over 7 bases. The trim removed 7 bases at V and 6 bases at J, leaving 7 bases unmatched. Germline assignment: CDR1 SEHNR and CDR2 FQNEAQ (reference sequence). This CDR3 contains 13 residues. CDR3 DNA: TGTGCCAGCATGCTAGCGGCCCGGGATACGCAGTATTTT. This translates into CASMLAARDTQYF.

This chain uses TRBV2 with TRBJ2-3; TRBD2 matches 8 bases. V gave up 6 bases and J gave up 8 bases; unmatched junction bases: 16. The V gene's germline CDR1 is SNHLY and CDR2 FYNNEI. CDR3 length: 16 residues. This chain's CDR3 is CASSGEASGLGATQYF. In DNA, the CDR3 is TGTGCCAGCAGCGGAGAGGCTAGCGGGTTGGGGGCTACGCAGTATTTT.

The chain has TRBV6-5 and TRBJ1-1; no definite D call. Germline loops: CDR1 MNHEY, CDR2 SVGAGI. The V end lost 0 bases, the J end lost 0 bases, and 5 bases lay between the germline ends. The length of the CDR3 is 14 residues. CDR3 loop: CASSYSSVNTEAFF. The CDR3 bases are TGTGCCAGCAGTTACTCTTCCGTGAACACTGAAGCTTTCTTT.

This clone was seen once. The rearrangement uses TRBV23-1 and TRBJ2-1; 11 bases agree with TRBD2. TRBV23-1 is an ORF for which the function is uncertain. Trimming took 8 bases from V and 9 from J; bases not matched to a gene: 15. The CDR3 contains 16 residues. The CDR3, as DNA: TGCGCCAGCGGACCACAAAATAGCGGGAGGGCCAGTGAGCAGTTCTTC. Its protein is CASGPQNSGRASEQFF.